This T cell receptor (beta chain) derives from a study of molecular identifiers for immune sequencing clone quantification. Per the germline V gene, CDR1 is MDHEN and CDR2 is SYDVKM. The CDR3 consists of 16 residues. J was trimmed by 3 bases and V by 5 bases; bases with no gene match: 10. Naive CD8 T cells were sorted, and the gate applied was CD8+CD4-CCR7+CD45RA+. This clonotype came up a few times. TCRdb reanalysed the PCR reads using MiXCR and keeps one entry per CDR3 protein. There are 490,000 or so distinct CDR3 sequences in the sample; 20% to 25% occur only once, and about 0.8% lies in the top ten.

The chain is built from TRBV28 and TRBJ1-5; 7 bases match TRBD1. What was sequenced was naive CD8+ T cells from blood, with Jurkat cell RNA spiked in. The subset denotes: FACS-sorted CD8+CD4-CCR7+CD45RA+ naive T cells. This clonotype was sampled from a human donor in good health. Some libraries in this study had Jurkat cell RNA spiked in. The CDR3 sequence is CASSEVGGGPNQPQHF. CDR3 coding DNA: TGTGCCAGCAGTGAAGTAGGAGGGGGCCCCAATCAGCCCCAGCATTTT.